The T cell receptor beta chain under discussion was sequenced for a study of cytomegalovirus exposure and HLA in healthy donors. Though nominally healthy at sampling, donors likely had unrecorded immune exposures. To note about this clone: Its antigen is unknown.

13 Jbeta primers and 60 Vbeta primers were used for the PCR. Under the authors' procedure: The count from a later analysis was about 80 million unique TCR beta chains, roughly 11 million of them shared. Sequencing was performed with immunoSEQ multiplex PCR; in TCRdb, only in-frame clones are kept and a portion is missing. V, J and clone size are taken as reported in that table, and D and trimming were inferred from the DNA itself. The sample gives 130,000 or so clones, over 70% of which show up once; approximately 2.1% is in the top ten. Whole-study findings and limits: Associated with cytomegalovirus, according to the listing, were 164 TCR beta chains. More clonal expansion characterized HLA-associated TCR beta chains than equally common others in a later analysis.

V lost 8 bases and J lost 2, with 6 bases in between. The CDR3 is 11 residues long. Germline CDR1 is LNHDA and CDR2 is SQIVND (reference sequence). The TCR sequence derives from a woman between 40 and 55 years old in good health and CMV-seropositive. The sample consisted of PBMCs. The chain carries TRBV19 and TRBJ1-2; D unclear. The CDR3 here is CASGPNYGYTF. The CDR3 DNA is TGTGCCAGTGGGCCAAACTATGGCTACACCTTC.